A single sample gave rise to the 18 T cell receptor beta chains below, sequenced in a study of T cells in Graves' hyperthyroidism and ophthalmopathy. Amplification of TCR beta CDR3 regions was performed using RNA transcripts as template. First-round RT-PCR of the TCR CDR3 relied on the HTBI primer set. TCRdb reprocessed the multiplex PCR reads via MiXCR and lists one record per CDR3 protein. The sample contains 550,000 to 800,000 distinct CDR3 sequences, roughly 17% of which appear only once. The sample taken for sequencing was blood. These receptors were taken from a man aged 18 to 29 with Graves' hyperthyroidism.

This rearrangement joins TRBV7-3 to TRBJ2-2; possible D gene TRBD2, 5 bases. The CDR3 is 16 residues long. V shed 1 base and J shed 6 bases, with 15 bases lying between them. Germline V gene data show CDR1 as SGHTA and CDR2 as FQGTGA. The CDR3 DNA follows: TGTGCCAGCAGCTTAAGCCCCGGAGGCTGGCCCGGGGAGCTGTTTTTT. Protein sequence: CASSLSPGGWPGELFF.

This clonotype came up a few times. J is TRBJ1-1 and V is TRBV29-1; D is unclear. V lost 4 bases to trimming and J lost 1 base, with 13 bases between them. This CDR3 region has 14 residues. CDR1 is SQVTM, CDR2 ANQGSEA, per germline. In DNA, the CDR3 is TGCAGCGTTGTGAGTCCCACTACGAACACTGAAGCTTTCTTT. Its protein is CSVVSPTTNTEAFF. Filled out from reference TRBV29-1 and TRBJ1-1, the complete variable domain reads SAVISQKPSRDICQRGTSLTIQCQVDSQVTMMFWYRQQPGQSLTLIATANQGSEATYESGFVIDKFPISRPNLTFSTLTVSNMSPEDSSIYLCSVVSPTTNTEAFFGQGTRLTVV.

This clonotype was detected many times. The J gene is TRBJ2-3, the V gene TRBV3-1, with unresolved D. CDR3 length: 15 residues. Germline V lookup: CDR1 LGHDT, CDR2 YNNKEL (reference sequence). The ends were cut back, 4 bases at V and 5 bases at J, with 16 bases in the middle. The CDR3 sequence: CASSPRGAIQDTQYF. The CDR3, as DNA: TGTGCCAGCAGCCCTCGCGGAGCCATACAAGATACGCAGTATTTT.

The chain combines TRBV28 with TRBJ1-5; no clear D. The CDR3 runs to 15 residues. Germline V gene lookup returns CDR1 MDHEN and CDR2 SYDVKM. V lost 0 bases, J lost 3 bases, and 9 bases lay in between. CDR3 nucleotides: TGTGCCAGCAGTTTATGGAAGGCCACCAATCAGCCCCAGCATTTT. Amino acids: CASSLWKATNQPQHF.

CDR3 nucleotides: TGTGCCAGCAGTCCCAATTGGGGGACAGGGGAGGGGGCAACTAATGAAAAACTGTTTTTT. This codes for CASSPNWGTGEGATNEKLFF. The chain uses TRBV12-3 or TRBV12-4 and TRBJ1-4; 10 bases fit TRBD1. The J segment lost 0 bases and the V segment lost 5 bases, leaving 15 bases of the junction unmatched. The CDR3 has 20 amino acids.

The chain combines TRBV2 with TRBJ2-1; D tentatively reads TRBD1 or TRBD2 (6 bases each). In germline, CDR1 is SNHLY, CDR2 FYNNEI. With 6 bases removed from V and 0 bases from J, the gap between germline ends came to 12 bases. The CDR3 runs 15 residues. The CDR3 sequence is CASRKGGLSYNEQFF. Written as DNA, the CDR3 is TGTGCCAGCAGAAAAGGGGGACTCTCCTACAATGAGCAGTTCTTC.

In its sample, this clonotype was seen many times. V and J are TRBV20-1 and TRBJ1-4, with a tentative D call TRBD1 (6 bases). The germline V gene encodes CDR1 DFQATT and CDR2 SNEGSKA (reference sequence). The CDR3 runs to 17 residues. V was clipped by 0 bases and J by 8 bases, with 22 bases between them. DNA of the CDR3: TGCAGTGCTAGAGATGCCCCAGGACAGTTTGATGCAGAAAAACTGTTTTTT. It specifies CSARDAPGQFDAEKLFF.

This clonotype appeared many times. The V and J genes are TRBV27 and TRBJ2-7; the D gene could be TRBD1 or TRBD2 (5 bases each). Per germline, CDR1 MNHEY and CDR2 SMNVEV (reference sequence). Trimming shortened V by 1 base and J by 5 bases, and 9 bases separated the two germline ends. CDR3 length: 13 residues. Here the CDR3 DNA reads TGTGCCAGCAGTTTATTAGGGGACCACGAGCAGTACTTC. This encodes CASSLLGDHEQYF.

The V gene is TRBV20-1, the J gene TRBJ2-2, with a tentative D call TRBD2 (5 bases). V was shortened by 6 bases and J by 0 bases, with 17 bases between the two germline ends. Germline V lookup: CDR1 DFQATT, CDR2 SNEGSKA (reference sequence). The CDR3 consists of 16 residues. As DNA, the CDR3 is TGCAGTGCAGCTGACGCGGAGGCTTCGAACACCGGGGAGCTGTTTTTT. It codes for CSAADAEASNTGELFF.

The CDR3 DNA is TGTGCCACCAGCAGAGGGGGGACAGGGGTGACCGGGGAGCTGTTTTTT. This encodes CATSRGGTGVTGELFF. The rearrangement links TRBV15 to TRBJ2-2; 10 nucleotides match TRBD1. The length of the CDR3 is 16 residues. Germline CDR1 LNHNV, CDR2 YYDKDF (reference sequence). V gave up 1 base and J gave up 5 bases; unmatched junction bases: 4.

This clonotype was detected many times. The V and J genes are TRBV7-2 and TRBJ2-1, with 8 bases aligning to TRBD2. CDR1 and CDR2 from the germline V gene are SGHTA and FQGNSA. J was trimmed by 0 bases and V by 2 bases; bases with no gene match: 9. The CDR3 extends over 18 amino acids. CDR3: CASSLQASGLPSYNEQFF. CDR3 DNA: TGTGCCAGCAGCTTACAGGCTAGCGGGTTACCCTCCTACAATGAGCAGTTCTTC.

The chain uses TRBV2 and TRBJ1-5; a weak D match, TRBD1 (6 bases). Germline values: CDR1 SNHLY, CDR2 FYNNEI. The CDR3 loop spans 15 amino acids. Trimming stripped 4 bases from V and 4 bases from J, with 14 bases between. The CDR3, as DNA: TGTGCCAGCAGTGGGGAGGGGGGCGATAATCAGCCCCAGCATTTT. This gives the protein CASSGEGGDNQPQHF.

V usage is TRBV29-1 and J usage is TRBJ2-3; unclear D gene. The CDR3 totals 13 residues. Trimming took 3 bases from V and 2 from J, leaving 9 bases between them. The V gene's germline CDR1 is SQVTM and CDR2 ANQGSEA. The CDR3 nucleotides are TGCAGCGTTGATCAAGCAAACACAGATACGCAGTATTTT. Protein: CSVDQANTDTQYF.

The sample holds many counts of this clonotype. This chain uses TRBV11-1 with TRBJ2-3; D not resolved. Trimming removed 5 bases at V and 3 bases at J, with 9 bases between. This CDR3 spans 13 amino acids. Germline V lookup: CDR1 SGHAT, CDR2 FQDESV (reference sequence). The CDR3 region is CASSRGITDTQYF. The CDR3 coding sequence is TGTGCCAGCAGCCGAGGAATAACAGATACGCAGTATTTT.

This clonotype occurred many times. V usage is TRBV2 and J usage is TRBJ2-2, with a weak D call TRBD2 (5 bases). Germline CDR1 and CDR2: SNHLY and FYNNEI. V lost 7 bases and J lost 3, with 9 bases in between. The CDR3 sequence is 13 residues long. CDR3 sequence (DNA): TGTGCCAGCAAGGGAGTTTACACCGGGGAGCTGTTTTTT. Translated: CASKGVYTGELFF.

In this sample, this clonotype turned up a few times. The CDR3 DNA is TGTGCCAGCAGCGTAGGACAGGGGGCTGATGAGCAGTTCTTC. This codes for CASSVGQGADEQFF. The chain is built from TRBV9 and TRBJ2-1, with 10 bases fitting TRBD1. The CDR3 runs to 14 residues. Germline CDR1 reads SGDLS; CDR2 reads YYNGEE. Germline trimming cut 0 bases from V and 8 bases from J; bases unmatched to any gene: 2.

There are a few counts of this clonotype. This rearrangement joins TRBV11-2 to TRBJ2-3; no definite D call. The CDR3 totals 14 residues. The V end was cut by 5 bases, the J end by 2 bases, with 11 bases between. Germline CDR1 is SGHAT and CDR2 is FQNNGV. CDR3 sequence: CASSHQDDTDTQYF. The CDR3 coding sequence is TGTGCCAGCAGCCACCAGGACGACACAGATACGCAGTATTTT. Together with reference TRBV11-2 and TRBJ2-3, the CDR3 gives the full variable domain: EAGVAQSPRYKIIEKRQSVAFWCNPISGHATLYWYQQILGQGPKLLIQFQNNGVVDDSQLPKDRFSAERLKGVDSTLKIQPAKLEDSAVYLCASSHQDDTDTQYFGPGTRLTVL.

This clonotype was counted between two and nine times. The chain has TRBV10-3 and TRBJ2-1; the D is unclear. The germline V and J ends were trimmed by 2 bases and 7 bases, with 6 bases remaining between them. CDR1 is ENHRY, CDR2 SYGVKD, per germline. CDR3 length equals 12 residues. The CDR3 is CAISENLNEQFF. For the CDR3, the DNA is TGTGCCATCAGTGAGAATCTTAATGAGCAGTTCTTC.